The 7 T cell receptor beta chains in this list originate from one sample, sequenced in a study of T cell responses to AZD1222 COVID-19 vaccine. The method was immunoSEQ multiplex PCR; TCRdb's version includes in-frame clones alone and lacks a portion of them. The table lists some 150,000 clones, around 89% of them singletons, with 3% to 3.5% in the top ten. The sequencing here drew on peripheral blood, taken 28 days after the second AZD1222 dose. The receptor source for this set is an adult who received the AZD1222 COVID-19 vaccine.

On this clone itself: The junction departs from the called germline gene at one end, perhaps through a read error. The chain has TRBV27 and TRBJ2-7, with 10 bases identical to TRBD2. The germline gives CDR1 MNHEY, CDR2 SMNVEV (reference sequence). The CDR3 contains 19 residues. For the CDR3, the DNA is TGTGCCAGCAATTTAGGCACTAGCGGGATTGGCGGTACCTTCTACGAGCAGTACTTC. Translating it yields CASNLGTSGIGGTFYEQYF.

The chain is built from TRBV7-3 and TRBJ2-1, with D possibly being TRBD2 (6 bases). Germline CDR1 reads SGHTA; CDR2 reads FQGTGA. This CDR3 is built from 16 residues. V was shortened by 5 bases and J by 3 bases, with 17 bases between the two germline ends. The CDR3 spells CASSNNPGLYYNEQFF. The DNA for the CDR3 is TGTGCCAGCAGCAATAACCCGGGACTCTACTACAATGAGCAGTTCTTC.

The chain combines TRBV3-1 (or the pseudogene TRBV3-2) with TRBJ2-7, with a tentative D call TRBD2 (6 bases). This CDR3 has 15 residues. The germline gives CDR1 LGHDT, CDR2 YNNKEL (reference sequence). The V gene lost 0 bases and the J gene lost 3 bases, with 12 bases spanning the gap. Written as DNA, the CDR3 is TGTGCCAGCAGCCAAGATCAGTTGGGGGGCTACGAGCAGTACTTC. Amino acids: CASSQDQLGGYEQYF.

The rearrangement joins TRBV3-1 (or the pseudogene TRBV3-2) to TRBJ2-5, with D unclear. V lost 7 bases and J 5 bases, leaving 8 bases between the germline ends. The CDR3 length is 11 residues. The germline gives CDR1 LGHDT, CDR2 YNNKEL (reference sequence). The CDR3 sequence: CASTARETQYF. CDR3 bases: TGTGCCAGCACCGCCCGGGAGACCCAGTACTTC.

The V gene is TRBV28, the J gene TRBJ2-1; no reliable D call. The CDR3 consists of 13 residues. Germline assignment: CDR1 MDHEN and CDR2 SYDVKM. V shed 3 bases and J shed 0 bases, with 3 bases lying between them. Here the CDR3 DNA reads TGTGCCAGCAGTTTCGCCTCCTACAATGAGCAGTTCTTC. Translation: CASSFASYNEQFF.

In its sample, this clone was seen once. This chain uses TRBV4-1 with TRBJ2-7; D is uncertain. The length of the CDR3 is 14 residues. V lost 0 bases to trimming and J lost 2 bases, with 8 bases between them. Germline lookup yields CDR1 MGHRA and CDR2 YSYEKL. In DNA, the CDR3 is TGCGCCAGCAGCCAAGATCAAGGGACCTACGAGCAGTACTTC. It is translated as CASSQDQGTYEQYF.

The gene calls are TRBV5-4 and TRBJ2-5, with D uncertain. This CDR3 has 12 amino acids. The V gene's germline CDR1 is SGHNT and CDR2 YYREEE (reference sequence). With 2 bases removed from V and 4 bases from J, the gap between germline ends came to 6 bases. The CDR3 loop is CASSFGLETQYF. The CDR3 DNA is TGTGCCAGCAGCTTTGGATTAGAGACCCAGTACTTC.